This TCR beta chain was identified in a study of glioma-infiltrating T cells. Looked up from germline, CDR1 is MNHEY and CDR2 is SMNVEV (reference sequence). V shed 5 bases and J shed 9 bases, with 22 bases lying between them. The CDR3 has 15 residues. The iRepertoire nested amplicon-rescue multiplex PCR amplified TCR alpha and beta CDR3s from RNA. TCRdb reprocessed the multiplex PCR reads with MiXCR, giving one entry per CDR3 protein. The sample has about 410,000 distinct CDR3 sequences; roughly two fifths are singletons. The sequencing input was glioma tissue, nonneoplastic brain tissue, or PBMCs (not recorded which). The V gene is TRBV27, the J gene TRBJ2-5; unclear D gene. The sequence came from a human donor with low-grade glioma or glioblastoma, undergoing nonglioma brain surgery, or in good health (not recorded which). This CDR3 reads CASSRQRTAYKAQYF. In DNA form, the CDR3 reads TGTGCCAGCAGTCGCCAAAGGACGGCCTATAAGGCCCAGTACTTC.